This T cell receptor beta chain was sequenced in a study of cytomegalovirus exposure and HLA in healthy donors. The overall study: For the approximately 430 genotyped donors, around 76% fell within the Caucasian-associated ancestry cluster.

The germline V gene has CDR1 KGHSH and CDR2 LQKENI. The CDR3 length is 16 residues. V was pared by 3 bases and J by 4 bases, with 18 bases between. Overall study findings and caveats: 87-base-pair reads could not separate some V segments, including TRBV6-2 and TRBV6-3. A later analysis appeared to link common viral pathogens to several of the most significant clusters. Being productive about 90% or about 30% of the time was typical of most TCR beta V segments in an earlier analysis.

In the PCR, 60 Vbeta and 13 Jbeta primers were used. The data were produced by immunoSEQ multiplex PCR, yet TCRdb's version contains in-frame clones alone and is incomplete. The table shows 150,000 to 200,000 clones, with nearly 80% occurring only once. Concerning this clone: The antigen is unknown.

The chain carries TRBV18 and TRBJ1-2, with D tentatively TRBD1 (5 bases). This receptor was obtained from a female donor in good health and CMV-seronegative. Sequenced sample: PBMCs. CDR3 sequence (DNA): TGTGCCAGCTCACCCGTGGCAGGGAAGGATCTCTATGGCTACACCTTC. Protein product: CASSPVAGKDLYGYTF.